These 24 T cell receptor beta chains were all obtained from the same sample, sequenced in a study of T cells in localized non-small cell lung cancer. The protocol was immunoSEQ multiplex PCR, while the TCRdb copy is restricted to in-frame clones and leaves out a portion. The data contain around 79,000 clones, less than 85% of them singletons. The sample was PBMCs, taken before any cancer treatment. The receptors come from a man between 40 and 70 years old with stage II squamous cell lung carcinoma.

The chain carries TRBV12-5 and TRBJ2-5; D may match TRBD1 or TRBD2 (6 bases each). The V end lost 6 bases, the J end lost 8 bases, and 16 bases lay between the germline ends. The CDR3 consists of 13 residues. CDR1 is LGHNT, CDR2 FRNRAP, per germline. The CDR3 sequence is CASGWDTGRTQYF. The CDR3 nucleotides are TGTGCTAGTGGCTGGGACACCGGGAGAACCCAGTACTTC.

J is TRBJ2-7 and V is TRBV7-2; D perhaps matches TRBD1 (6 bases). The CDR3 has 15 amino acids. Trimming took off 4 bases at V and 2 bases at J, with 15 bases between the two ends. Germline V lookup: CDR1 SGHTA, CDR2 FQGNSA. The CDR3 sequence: CASSSGQLLTYEQYF. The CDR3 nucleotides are TGTGCCAGCAGCTCTGGACAGCTTCTAACCTACGAGCAGTACTTC.

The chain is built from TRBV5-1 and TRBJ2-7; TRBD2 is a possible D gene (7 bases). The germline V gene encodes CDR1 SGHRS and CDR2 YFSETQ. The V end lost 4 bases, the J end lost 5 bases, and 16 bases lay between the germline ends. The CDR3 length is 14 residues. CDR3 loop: CASSPWGGADEQYF. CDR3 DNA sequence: TGCGCCAGCAGCCCTTGGGGGGGGGCGGACGAGCAGTACTTC.

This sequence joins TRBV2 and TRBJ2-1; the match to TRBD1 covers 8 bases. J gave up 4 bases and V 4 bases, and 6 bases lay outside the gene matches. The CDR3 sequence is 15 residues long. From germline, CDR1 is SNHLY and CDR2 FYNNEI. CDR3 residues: CASSVQGAIYNEQFF. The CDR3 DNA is TGTGCCAGCAGTGTGCAGGGGGCCATTTACAATGAGCAGTTCTTC.

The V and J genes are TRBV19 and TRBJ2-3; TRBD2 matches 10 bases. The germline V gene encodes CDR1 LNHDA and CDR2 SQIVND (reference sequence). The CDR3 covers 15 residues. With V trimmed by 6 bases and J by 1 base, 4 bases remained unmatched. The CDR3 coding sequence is TGTGCCAGTAGGACCGGGACTAGCGGCACAGATACGCAGTATTTT. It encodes CASRTGTSGTDTQYF. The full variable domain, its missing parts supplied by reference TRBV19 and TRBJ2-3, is DGGITQSPKYLFRKEGQNVTLSCEQNLNHDAMYWYRQDPGQGLRLIYYSQIVNDFQKGDIAEGYSVSREKKESFPLTVTSAQKNPTAFYLCASRTGTSGTDTQYFGPGTRLTVL.

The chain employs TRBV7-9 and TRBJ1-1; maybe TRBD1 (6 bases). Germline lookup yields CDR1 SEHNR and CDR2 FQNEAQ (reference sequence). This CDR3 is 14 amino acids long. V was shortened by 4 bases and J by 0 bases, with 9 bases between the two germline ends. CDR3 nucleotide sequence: TGTGCCAGCAGCTCAGGGGCCATGAACACTGAAGCTTTCTTT. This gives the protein CASSSGAMNTEAFF.

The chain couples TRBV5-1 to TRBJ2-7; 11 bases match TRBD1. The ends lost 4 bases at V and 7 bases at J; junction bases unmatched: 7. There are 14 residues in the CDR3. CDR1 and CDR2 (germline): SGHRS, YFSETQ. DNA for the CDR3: TGCGCCAGCAGCCCGGACAGGGGGCGGCGAGAGCAGTACTTC. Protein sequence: CASSPDRGRREQYF.

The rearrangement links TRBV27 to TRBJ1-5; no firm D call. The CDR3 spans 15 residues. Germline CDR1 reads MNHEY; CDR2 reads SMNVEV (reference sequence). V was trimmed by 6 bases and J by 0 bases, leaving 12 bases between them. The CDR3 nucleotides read TGTGCCAGCAGCCACCTTCGAGATAGCAATCAGCCCCAGCATTTT. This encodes CASSHLRDSNQPQHF.

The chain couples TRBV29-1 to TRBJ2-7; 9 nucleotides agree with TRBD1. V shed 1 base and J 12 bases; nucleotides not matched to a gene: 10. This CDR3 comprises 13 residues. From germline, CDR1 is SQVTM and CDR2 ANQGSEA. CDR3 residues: CSVEVGTGLIRYF. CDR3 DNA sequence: TGCAGCGTTGAAGTGGGGACAGGGTTAATCCGGTACTTC.

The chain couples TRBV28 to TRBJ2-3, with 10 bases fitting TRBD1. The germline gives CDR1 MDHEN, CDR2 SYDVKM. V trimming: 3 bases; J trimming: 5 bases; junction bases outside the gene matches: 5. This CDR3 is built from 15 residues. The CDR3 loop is CASSLRGQGGDTQYF. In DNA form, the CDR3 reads TGTGCCAGCAGTTTGAGAGGACAGGGGGGAGATACGCAGTATTTT.

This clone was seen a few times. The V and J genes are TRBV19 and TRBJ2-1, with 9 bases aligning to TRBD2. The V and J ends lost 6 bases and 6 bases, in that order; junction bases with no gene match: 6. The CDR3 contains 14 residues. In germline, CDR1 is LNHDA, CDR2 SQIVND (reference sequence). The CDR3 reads CASRTGTSFNEQFF. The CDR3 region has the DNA TGTGCCAGTAGGACCGGGACTAGCTTCAATGAGCAGTTCTTC.

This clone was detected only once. Here the CDR3 DNA reads TGTGCCAGCAGCAAAGCAGGGCGGGGAAACACCATATATTTT. Translation: CASSKAGRGNTIYF. V and J are TRBV21-1 and TRBJ1-3. TRBV21-1 is noted as a pseudogene. CDR3 length: 14 residues.

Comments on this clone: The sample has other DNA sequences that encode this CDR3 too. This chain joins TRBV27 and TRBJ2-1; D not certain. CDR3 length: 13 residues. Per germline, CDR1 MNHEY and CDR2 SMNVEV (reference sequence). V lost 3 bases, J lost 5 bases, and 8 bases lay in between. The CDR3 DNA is TGTGCCAGCAGTTTGAGAGCTAACAATGAGCAGTTCTTC. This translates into CASSLRANNEQFF.

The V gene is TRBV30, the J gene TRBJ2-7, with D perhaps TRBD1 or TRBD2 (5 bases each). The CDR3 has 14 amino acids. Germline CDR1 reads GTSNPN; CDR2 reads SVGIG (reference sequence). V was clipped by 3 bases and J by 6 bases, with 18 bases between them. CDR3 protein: CAWRKGPNNLEQYF. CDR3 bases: TGTGCCTGGAGGAAGGGACCCAACAACCTCGAGCAGTACTTC.

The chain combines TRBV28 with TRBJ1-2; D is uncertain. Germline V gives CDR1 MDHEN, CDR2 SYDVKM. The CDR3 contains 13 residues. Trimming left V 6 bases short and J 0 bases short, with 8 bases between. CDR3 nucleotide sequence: TGTGCCAGCAGGACCGGGCCTAACTATGGCTACACCTTC. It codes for CASRTGPNYGYTF.

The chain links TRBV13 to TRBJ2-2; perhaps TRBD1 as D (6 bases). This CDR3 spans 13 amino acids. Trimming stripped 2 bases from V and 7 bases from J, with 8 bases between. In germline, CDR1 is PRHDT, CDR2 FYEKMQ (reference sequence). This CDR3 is CASSLSGDGELFF. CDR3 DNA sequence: TGTGCCAGCAGCTTATCAGGGGACGGGGAGCTGTTTTTT.

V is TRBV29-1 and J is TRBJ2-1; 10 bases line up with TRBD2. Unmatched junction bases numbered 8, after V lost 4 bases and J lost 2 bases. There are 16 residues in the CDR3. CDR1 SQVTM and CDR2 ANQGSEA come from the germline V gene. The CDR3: CSVVGQRGGAYNEQFF. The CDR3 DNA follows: TGCAGCGTTGTGGGGCAGCGGGGGGGTGCCTACAATGAGCAGTTCTTC.

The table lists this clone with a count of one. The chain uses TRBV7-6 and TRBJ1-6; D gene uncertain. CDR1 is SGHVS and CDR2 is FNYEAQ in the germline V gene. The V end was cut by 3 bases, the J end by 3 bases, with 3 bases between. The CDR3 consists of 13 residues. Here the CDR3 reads CASSFYYNSPLHF. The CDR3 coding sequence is TGTGCCAGCAGCTTCTACTATAATTCACCCCTCCACTTT. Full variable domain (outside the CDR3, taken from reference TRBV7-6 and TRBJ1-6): GAGVSQSPRYKVTKRGQDVALRCDPISGHVSLYWYRQALGQGPEFLTYFNYEAQQDKSGLPNDRFSAERPEGSISTLTIQRTEQRDSAMYRCASSFYYNSPLHFGNGTRLTVT.

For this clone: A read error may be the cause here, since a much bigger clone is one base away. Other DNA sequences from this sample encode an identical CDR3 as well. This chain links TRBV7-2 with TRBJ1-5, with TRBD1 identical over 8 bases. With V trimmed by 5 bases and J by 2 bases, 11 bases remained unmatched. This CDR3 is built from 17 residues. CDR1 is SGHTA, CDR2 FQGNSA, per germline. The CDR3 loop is CASSPTGTGGGNQPQHF. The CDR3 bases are TGTGCCAGCAGCCCGACTGGGACAGGTGGGGGCAATCAGCCCCAGCATTTT.

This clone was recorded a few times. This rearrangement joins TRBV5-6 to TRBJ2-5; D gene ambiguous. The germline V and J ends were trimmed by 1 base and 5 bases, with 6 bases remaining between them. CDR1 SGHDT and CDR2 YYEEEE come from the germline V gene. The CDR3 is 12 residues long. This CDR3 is CASSLSWETQYF. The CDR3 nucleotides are TGTGCCAGCAGCTTGTCGTGGGAGACCCAGTACTTC.

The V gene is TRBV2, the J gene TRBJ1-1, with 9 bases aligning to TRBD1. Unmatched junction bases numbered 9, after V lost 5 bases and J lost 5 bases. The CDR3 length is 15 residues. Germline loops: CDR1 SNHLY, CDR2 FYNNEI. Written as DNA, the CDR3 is TGTGCCAGCAGTAAGGGACAGGGCAGTAGGACTGAAGCTTTCTTT. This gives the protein CASSKGQGSRTEAFF.

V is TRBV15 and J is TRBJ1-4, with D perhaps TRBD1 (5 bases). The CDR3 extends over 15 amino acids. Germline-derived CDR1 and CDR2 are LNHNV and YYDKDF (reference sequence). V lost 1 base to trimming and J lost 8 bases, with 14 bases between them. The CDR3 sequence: CATSRGRQGGEKLFF. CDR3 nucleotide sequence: TGTGCCACCAGCAGAGGACGGCAGGGTGGGGAAAAACTGTTTTTT.

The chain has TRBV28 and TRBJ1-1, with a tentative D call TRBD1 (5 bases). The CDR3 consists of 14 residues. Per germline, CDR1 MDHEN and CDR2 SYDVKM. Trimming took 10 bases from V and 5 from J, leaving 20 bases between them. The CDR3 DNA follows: TGTGCCACCGGCCAAGGGGTGTTGGGGACTGAAGCTTTCTTT. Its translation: CATGQGVLGTEAFF.

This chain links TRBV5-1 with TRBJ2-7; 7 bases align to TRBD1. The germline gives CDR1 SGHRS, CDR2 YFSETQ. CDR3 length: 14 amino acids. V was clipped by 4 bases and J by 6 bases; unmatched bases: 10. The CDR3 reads CASSHYYAGGEQYF. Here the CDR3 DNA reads TGCGCCAGCAGCCATTATTATGCAGGGGGCGAGCAGTACTTC.